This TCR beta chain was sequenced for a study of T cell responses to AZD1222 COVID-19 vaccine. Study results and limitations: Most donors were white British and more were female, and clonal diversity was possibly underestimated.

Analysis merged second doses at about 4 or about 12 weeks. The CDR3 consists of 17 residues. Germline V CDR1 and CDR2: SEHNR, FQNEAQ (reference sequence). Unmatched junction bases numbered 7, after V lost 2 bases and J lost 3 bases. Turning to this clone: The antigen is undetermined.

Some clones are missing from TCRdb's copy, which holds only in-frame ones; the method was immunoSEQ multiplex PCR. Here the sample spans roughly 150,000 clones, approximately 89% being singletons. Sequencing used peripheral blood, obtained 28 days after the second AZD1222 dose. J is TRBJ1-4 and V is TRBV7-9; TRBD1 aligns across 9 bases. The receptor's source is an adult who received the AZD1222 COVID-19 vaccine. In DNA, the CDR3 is TGTGCCAGCAGCTTAAGGACAGGGGAGGTTGCTAATGAAAAACTGTTTTTT. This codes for CASSLRTGEVANEKLFF. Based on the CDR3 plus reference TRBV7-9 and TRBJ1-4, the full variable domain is DTGVSQNPRHKITKRGQNVTFRCDPISEHNRLYWYRQTLGQGPEFLTYFQNEAQLEKSRLLSDRFSAERPKGSFSTLEIQRTEQGDSAMYLCASSLRTGEVANEKLFFGSGTQLSVL.